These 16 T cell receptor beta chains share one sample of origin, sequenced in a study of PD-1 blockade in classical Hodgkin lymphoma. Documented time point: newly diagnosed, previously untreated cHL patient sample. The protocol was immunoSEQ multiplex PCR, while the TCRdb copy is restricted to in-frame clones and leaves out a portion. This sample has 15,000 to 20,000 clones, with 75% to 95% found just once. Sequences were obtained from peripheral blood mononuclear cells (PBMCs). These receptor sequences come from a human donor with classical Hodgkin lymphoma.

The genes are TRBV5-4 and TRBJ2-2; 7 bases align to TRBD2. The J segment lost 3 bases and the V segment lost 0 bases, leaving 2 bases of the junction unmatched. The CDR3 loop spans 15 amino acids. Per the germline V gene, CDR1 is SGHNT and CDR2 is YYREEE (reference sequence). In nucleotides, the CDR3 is TGTGCCAGCAGCTTGGAACGGGGGGACACCGGGGAGCTGTTTTTT. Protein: CASSLERGDTGELFF. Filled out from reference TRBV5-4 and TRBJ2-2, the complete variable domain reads ETGVTQSPTHLIKTRGQQVTLRCSSQSGHNTVSWYQQALGQGPQFIFQYYREEENGRGNFPPRFSGLQFPNYSSELNVNALELDDSALYLCASSLERGDTGELFFGEGSRLTVL.

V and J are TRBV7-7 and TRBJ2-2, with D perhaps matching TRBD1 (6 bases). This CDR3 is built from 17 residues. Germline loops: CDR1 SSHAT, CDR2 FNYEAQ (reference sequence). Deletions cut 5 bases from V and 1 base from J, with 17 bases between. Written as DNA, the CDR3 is TGTGCCAGCAGCCGAGGACAGTCCCTCGGGAACACCGGGGAGCTGTTTTTT. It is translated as CASSRGQSLGNTGELFF.

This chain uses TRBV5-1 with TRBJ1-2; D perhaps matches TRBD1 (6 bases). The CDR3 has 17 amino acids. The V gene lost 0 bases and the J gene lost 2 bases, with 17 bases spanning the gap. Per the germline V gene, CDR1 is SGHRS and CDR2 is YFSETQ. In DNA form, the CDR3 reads TGCGCCAGCAGCTTGGAGGCAGGACAGTCGATCAACTATGGCTACACCTTC. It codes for CASSLEAGQSINYGYTF.

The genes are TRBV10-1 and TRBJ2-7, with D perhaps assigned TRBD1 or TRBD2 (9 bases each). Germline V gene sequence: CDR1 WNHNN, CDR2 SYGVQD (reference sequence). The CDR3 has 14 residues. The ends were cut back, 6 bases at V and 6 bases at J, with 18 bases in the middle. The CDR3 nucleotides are TGCGCCAGCAGCTGGCTAGCGGGACAGGGCGAGCAGTACTTC. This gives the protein CASSWLAGQGEQYF.

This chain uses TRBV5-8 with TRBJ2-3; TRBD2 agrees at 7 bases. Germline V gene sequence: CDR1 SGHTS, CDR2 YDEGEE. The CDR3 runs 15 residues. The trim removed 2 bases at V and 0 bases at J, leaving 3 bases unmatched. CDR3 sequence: CASSFYGRSTDTQYF. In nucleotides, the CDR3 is TGTGCCAGCAGCTTTTACGGGAGGAGCACAGATACGCAGTATTTT.

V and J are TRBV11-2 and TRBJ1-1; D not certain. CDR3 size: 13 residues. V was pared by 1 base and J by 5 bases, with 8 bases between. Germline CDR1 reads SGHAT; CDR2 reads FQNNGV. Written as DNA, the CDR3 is TGTGCCAGCAGCTTAGTAAGGGAGACTGAAGCTTTCTTT. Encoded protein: CASSLVRETEAFF.

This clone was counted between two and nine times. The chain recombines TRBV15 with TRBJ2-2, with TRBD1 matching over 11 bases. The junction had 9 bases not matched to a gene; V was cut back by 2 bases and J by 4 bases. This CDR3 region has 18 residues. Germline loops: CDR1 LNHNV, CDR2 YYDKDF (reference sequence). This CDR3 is CATSRSSTGTGGTGELFF. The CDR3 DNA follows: TGTGCCACCAGCAGATCCTCCACCGGGACAGGGGGCACCGGGGAGCTGTTTTTT.

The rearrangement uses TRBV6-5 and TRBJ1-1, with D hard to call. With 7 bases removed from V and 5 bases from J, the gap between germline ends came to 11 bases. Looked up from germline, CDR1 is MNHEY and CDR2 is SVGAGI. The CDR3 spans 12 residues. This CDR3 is CASTGGWTEAFF. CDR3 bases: TGTGCCAGCACCGGCGGGTGGACTGAAGCTTTCTTT.

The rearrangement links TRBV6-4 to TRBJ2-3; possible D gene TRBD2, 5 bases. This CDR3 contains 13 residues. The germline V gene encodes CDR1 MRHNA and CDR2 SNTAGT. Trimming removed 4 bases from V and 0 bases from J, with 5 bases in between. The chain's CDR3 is CASSGGSTDTQYF. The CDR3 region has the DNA TGTGCCAGCAGTGGCGGGAGCACAGATACGCAGTATTTT.

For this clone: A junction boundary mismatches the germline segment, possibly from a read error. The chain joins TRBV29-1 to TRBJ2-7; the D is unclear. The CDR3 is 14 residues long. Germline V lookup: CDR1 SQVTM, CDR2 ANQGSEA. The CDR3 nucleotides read TGCAGCGTTAAAGACACCCTGGCCTCCTACGAGCAGTACTTC. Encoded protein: CSVKDTLASYEQYF.

The CDR3 sequence: CASSPRGNTIYF. CDR3 coding DNA: TGTGCCAGCAGCCCCCGCGGAAACACCATATATTTT. This sequence joins TRBV9 and TRBJ1-3; the D is unclear. Germline assignment: CDR1 SGDLS and CDR2 YYNGEE. Deletions cut 4 bases from V and 4 bases from J, with 6 bases between. This CDR3 is 12 amino acids long.

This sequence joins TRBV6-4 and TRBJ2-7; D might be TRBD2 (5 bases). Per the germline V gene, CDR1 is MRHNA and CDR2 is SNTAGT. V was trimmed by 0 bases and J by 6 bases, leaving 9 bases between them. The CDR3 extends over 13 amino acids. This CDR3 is CASSDSSAGEQYF. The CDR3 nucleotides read TGTGCCAGCAGTGACTCCTCGGCGGGCGAGCAGTACTTC.

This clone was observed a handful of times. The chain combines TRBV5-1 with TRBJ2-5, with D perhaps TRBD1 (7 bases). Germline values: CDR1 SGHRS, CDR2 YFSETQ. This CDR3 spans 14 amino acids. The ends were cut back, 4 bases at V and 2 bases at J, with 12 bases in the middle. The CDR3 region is CASSGGTEQETQYF. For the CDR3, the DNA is TGCGCCAGCAGCGGGGGGACAGAGCAAGAGACCCAGTACTTC.

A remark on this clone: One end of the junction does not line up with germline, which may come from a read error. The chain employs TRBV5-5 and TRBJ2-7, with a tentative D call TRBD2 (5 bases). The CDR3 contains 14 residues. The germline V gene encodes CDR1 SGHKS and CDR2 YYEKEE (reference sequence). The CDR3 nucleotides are TGTGCCAGCAGCTTCCGAGGGAACTCCCACGAGCAGTACTTC. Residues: CASSFRGNSHEQYF. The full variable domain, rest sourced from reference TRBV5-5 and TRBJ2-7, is DAGVTQSPTHLIKTRGQQVTLRCSPISGHKSVSWYQQVLGQGPQFIFQYYEKEERGRGNFPDRFSARQFPNYSSELNVNALLLGDSALYLCASSFRGNSHEQYFGPGTRLTVT.

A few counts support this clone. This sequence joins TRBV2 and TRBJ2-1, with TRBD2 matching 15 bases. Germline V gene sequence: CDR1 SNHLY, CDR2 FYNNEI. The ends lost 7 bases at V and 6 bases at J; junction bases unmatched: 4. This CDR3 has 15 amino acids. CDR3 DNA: TGTGCCAGCACCGGACTAGCGGGAGGGGCCAATGAGCAGTTCTTC. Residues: CASTGLAGGANEQFF.

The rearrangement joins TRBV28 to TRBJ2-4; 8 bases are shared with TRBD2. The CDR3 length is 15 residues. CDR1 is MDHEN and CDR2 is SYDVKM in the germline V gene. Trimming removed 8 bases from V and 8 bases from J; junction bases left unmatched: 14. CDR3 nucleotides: TGTGCCAGCCAGACTTCCATCAGCGGGAGAGACATTCAGTACTTC. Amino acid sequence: CASQTSISGRDIQYF. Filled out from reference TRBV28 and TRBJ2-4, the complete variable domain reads DVKVTQSSRYLVKRTGEKVFLECVQDMDHENMFWYRQDPGLGLRLIYFSYDVKMKEKGDIPEGYSVSREKKERFSLILESASTNQTSMYLCASQTSISGRDIQYFGAGTRLSVL.